This TCR beta chain was sequenced during a study of T cell responses to AZD1222 COVID-19 vaccine. CDR1 is SEHNR and CDR2 is FQNEAQ in the germline V gene (reference sequence). With 5 bases clipped from V and 9 bases from J, the junction kept 13 bases outside the gene matches. The CDR3 contains 15 residues. Libraries were prepared by immunoSEQ multiplex PCR; TCRdb keeps only in-frame clonotypes and omits some of them. The table lists about 99,000 clones, 75% to 95% of them singletons. As regards this clone: What it binds is unknown.

Study conclusions and caveats: A mostly white British donor set with more females was recruited, and clonal diversity was possibly underestimated.

The material was peripheral blood, obtained on day 0 of AZD1222 vaccination. This sequence joins TRBV7-9 and TRBJ1-5; 7 bases are shared with TRBD1. This clonotype was sampled from an adult in good health. In nucleotides, the CDR3 is TGTGCCAGCAGCCCCGGGACAGAAACTTCTTTGCCCCAGCATTTT. Amino acids: CASSPGTETSLPQHF.